These 30 T cell receptor beta chains originate from one sample sequenced in a study of cytomegalovirus exposure and HLA in healthy donors (dated by TCRdb to 2016 to 2017). The library was built by means of the immunoSEQ multiplex PCR assay. For the multiplex PCR, a mixture combining 60 forward primers for TCR Vbeta segments and 13 reverse primers for TCR Jbeta segments was used. TCRdb took this table from immuneACCESS and kept in-frame rearrangements with V and J called. Such tables lack part of the clones; where checked against another copy, unresolved V genes explain under half of the gap, and the rest is unexplained. The sample has over 150,000 clones on record, around 88% of them singletons. Jointly, the top ten make up about 0.85% of the sample. Input material: PBMCs. These TCRs come from a woman under 40 in good health and CMV-seronegative.

The chain links TRBV28 to TRBJ2-1; no reliable D call. V was cut by 0 bases and J by 12 bases, with 18 bases left in between. The germline gives CDR1 MDHEN, CDR2 SYDVKM. The CDR3 totals 15 residues. The CDR3 DNA reads TGTGCCAGCAGTTTATGGGGCCGTCGTCCCCTTGGGCAGTTCTTC. Amino acids: CASSLWGRRPLGQFF.

This chain connects TRBV4-1 to TRBJ1-5; 7 positions match TRBD1. Per the germline V gene, CDR1 is MGHRA and CDR2 is YSYEKL. The CDR3 extends over 15 amino acids. The junction had 6 bases not matched to a gene; V was cut back by 0 bases and J by 7 bases. CDR3 loop: CASSQENRGAQPQHF. Written as DNA, the CDR3 is TGCGCCAGCAGCCAAGAAAACAGGGGAGCGCAGCCCCAGCATTTT.

The CDR3 nucleotides are TGTGCCAGCAGCTTGAGGGGTCACACTGAAGCTTTCTTT. Amino acids: CASSLRGHTEAFF. The rearrangement links TRBV5-4 to TRBJ1-1, with D perhaps matching TRBD1 (5 bases). Trimming left V 1 base short and J 3 bases short, with 7 bases between. The germline V gene has CDR1 SGHNT and CDR2 YYREEE (reference sequence). The CDR3 spans 13 residues.

DNA of the CDR3: TGTGCCAGCTCACCTCTACAAGCGGGAGTGACCGAGCAGTACTTC. Protein product: CASSPLQAGVTEQYF. The chain joins TRBV18 to TRBJ2-7; 8 bases line up with TRBD2. Germline V CDR1 and CDR2: KGHSH, LQKENI. This CDR3 is built from 15 residues. With 3 bases clipped from V and 6 bases from J, the junction kept 10 bases outside the gene matches.

The chain is built from TRBV27 and TRBJ1-4; D call uncertain. The V gene's germline CDR1 is MNHEY and CDR2 SMNVEV (reference sequence). CDR3 length: 17 amino acids. The ends were cut back, 1 base at V and 0 bases at J, with 12 bases in the middle. CDR3 protein: CASSLFPGDATNEKLFF. As DNA, the CDR3 is TGTGCCAGCAGTTTATTTCCGGGTGACGCAACTAATGAAAAACTGTTTTTT.

The V call is TRBV7-6, the J call TRBJ2-2, with 8 bases that match TRBD1. Germline lookup yields CDR1 SGHVS and CDR2 FNYEAQ. With V trimmed by 2 bases and J by 13 bases, 6 bases remained unmatched. The CDR3 loop spans 13 amino acids. CDR3 region: CASSLTGGIGLFF. In DNA form, the CDR3 reads TGTGCCAGCAGCTTAACAGGGGGGATTGGGCTGTTTTTT.

This chain joins TRBV6-1 and TRBJ2-7, with 14 bases matching TRBD2. The trim removed 3 bases at V and 7 bases at J, leaving 5 bases unmatched. The CDR3 is 15 residues long. Germline V CDR1 and CDR2: MNHNS, SASEGT. CDR3 sequence (DNA): TGTGCCAGCAGTGAGCCGGGACTAGCGGGAGTAGAGCAGTACTTC. Its protein product is CASSEPGLAGVEQYF.

This clone showed up just once. The chain uses TRBV9 and TRBJ2-2; D is unclear. CDR1 is SGDLS, CDR2 YYNGEE, per germline. The CDR3 contains 16 residues. V shed 0 bases and J shed 7 bases, with 16 bases lying between them. The DNA of the CDR3 is TGTGCCAGCAGCGTAGGCATGGCGGTCTATGGCGGGGAGCTGTTTTTT. As protein: CASSVGMAVYGGELFF.

The chain combines TRBV19 with TRBJ2-1; the match to TRBD2 covers 13 bases. The CDR3 is 18 amino acids. Per germline, CDR1 LNHDA and CDR2 SQIVND (reference sequence). V shed 8 bases, J shed 5 bases, and the junction held 15 bases outside the gene matches. In nucleotides, the CDR3 is TGTGCCAGTTTTCCAAGACAGGCTGGACTAGCGGGGGACAATGAGCAGTTCTTC. The encoded protein is CASFPRQAGLAGDNEQFF.

This chain connects TRBV9 to TRBJ2-1; D might be TRBD1 (6 bases). The germline CDR1 and CDR2 sequences are SGDLS and YYNGEE. This CDR3 comprises 12 residues. V was cut by 3 bases and J by 9 bases, with 10 bases left in between. The CDR3 DNA reads TGTGCCAGCAGCGGGCAGGGGAGTGAGCAGTTCTTC. This translates into CASSGQGSEQFF.

The chain uses TRBV7-8 and TRBJ2-7, with 12 bases identical to TRBD2. The trim removed 0 bases at V and 4 bases at J, leaving 4 bases unmatched. The germline V gene has CDR1 SGHVS and CDR2 FQNEAQ. The CDR3 is made up of 16 amino acids. This CDR3 is CASSLARGLAGYEQYF. DNA of the CDR3: TGTGCCAGCAGCTTAGCGCGTGGACTAGCGGGATACGAGCAGTACTTC. The whole variable domain, filled in from reference TRBV7-8 and TRBJ2-7, reads GAGVSQSPRYKVAKRGQDVALRCDPISGHVSLFWYQQALGQGPEFLTYFQNEAQLDKSGLPSDRFFAERPEGSVSTLKIQRTQQEDSAVYLCASSLARGLAGYEQYFGPGTRLTVT.

The V gene is TRBV2, the J gene TRBJ2-5, with D possibly being TRBD2 (7 bases). There are 14 residues in the CDR3. The germline gives CDR1 SNHLY, CDR2 FYNNEI. Between the trimmed V and J ends, which lost 6 bases and 5 bases, there was a span of 16 bases. CDR3 nucleotides: TGTGCCAGCAGGATGGTGGGGGGGCTGGAGACCCAGTACTTC. This encodes CASRMVGGLETQYF. Full variable domain (rest looked up from reference TRBV2 and TRBJ2-5): EPEVTQTPSHQVTQMGQEVILRCVPISNHLYFYWYRQILGQKVEFLVSFYNNEISEKSEIFDDQFSVERPDGSNFTLKIRSTKLEDSAMYFCASRMVGGLETQYFGPGTRLLVL.

The V call is TRBV7-9, the J call TRBJ2-5; a possible D gene is TRBD1 (6 bases). The CDR3 spans 15 residues. The V gene's germline CDR1 is SEHNR and CDR2 FQNEAQ (reference sequence). Trimming stripped 5 bases from V and 2 bases from J, with 15 bases between. Here the CDR3 reads CASSSRGQTQETQYF. In DNA form, the CDR3 reads TGTGCCAGCAGCAGTCGGGGACAAACACAAGAGACCCAGTACTTC.

The V and J genes are TRBV5-1 and TRBJ2-1, with D possibly matching TRBD1 (6 bases). The CDR3 is made up of 15 amino acids. The germline CDR1 and CDR2 sequences are SGHRS and YFSETQ. V was shortened by 0 bases and J by 2 bases, with 9 bases between the two germline ends. CDR3 protein: CASSLEQGTYNEQFF. Here the CDR3 DNA reads TGCGCCAGCAGCTTGGAACAGGGTACCTACAATGAGCAGTTCTTC.

The chain links TRBV2 to TRBJ2-7, with D hard to call. The CDR3 covers 13 residues. CDR1 and CDR2 from the germline V gene are SNHLY and FYNNEI. Trimming removed 4 bases from V and 0 bases from J, with 7 bases in between. The CDR3 loop reads CASSGLDSYEQYF. CDR3 DNA: TGTGCCAGCAGTGGCCTAGACTCCTACGAGCAGTACTTC. The whole variable domain, remainder taken from reference TRBV2 and TRBJ2-7, is EPEVTQTPSHQVTQMGQEVILRCVPISNHLYFYWYRQILGQKVEFLVSFYNNEISEKSEIFDDQFSVERPDGSNFTLKIRSTKLEDSAMYFCASSGLDSYEQYFGPGTRLTVT.

The V gene is TRBV19, the J gene TRBJ2-5, with a possible D match to TRBD2 (6 bases). Trimming removed 6 bases at V and 5 bases at J, with 16 bases between. The CDR3 runs 14 residues. Per germline, CDR1 LNHDA and CDR2 SQIVND (reference sequence). The CDR3 loop is CASSSNGRRETQYF. The CDR3 DNA sequence: TGTGCCAGTAGCTCGAACGGGAGAAGGGAGACCCAGTACTTC.

J is TRBJ2-3 and V is TRBV5-1; perhaps TRBD1 as D (6 bases). V was clipped by 0 bases and J by 8 bases, with 13 bases between them. Germline V gives CDR1 SGHRS, CDR2 YFSETQ. This CDR3 comprises 14 residues. The CDR3 sequence is CASSLEIGGSTQYF. DNA for the CDR3: TGCGCCAGCAGCTTGGAAATAGGGGGAAGTACGCAGTATTTT.

This chain joins TRBV7-3 and TRBJ2-3, with 11 bases that match TRBD2. Germline-derived CDR1 and CDR2 are SGHTA and FQGTGA. This CDR3 is 13 amino acids long. V lost 6 bases to trimming and J lost 9 bases; unmatched junction nucleotides: 5. Here the CDR3 reads CASSLAGGATQYF. DNA of the CDR3: TGTGCCAGCAGTCTAGCGGGAGGAGCCACGCAGTATTTT. Full variable domain (rest looked up from reference TRBV7-3 and TRBJ2-3): GAGVSQTPSNKVTEKGKYVELRCDPISGHTALYWYRQSLGQGPEFLIYFQGTGAADDSGLPNDRFFAVRPEGSVSTLKIQRTERGDSAVYLCASSLAGGATQYFGPGTRLTVL.

The chain has TRBV6-1 and TRBJ2-4; 7 bases agree with TRBD1. With V trimmed by 3 bases and J by 8 bases, 10 bases remained unmatched. There are 15 residues in the CDR3. Germline lookup yields CDR1 MNHNS and CDR2 SASEGT. CDR3 in amino acids: CASSDSTGSSDIQYF. CDR3 bases: TGTGCCAGCAGTGACTCGACAGGGTCTTCGGACATTCAGTACTTC.

This clone was seen just once. This sequence joins TRBV27 and TRBJ2-7; 7 bases are shared with TRBD1. CDR1 is MNHEY and CDR2 is SMNVEV in the germline V gene (reference sequence). This CDR3 is built from 14 residues. With V trimmed by 6 bases and J by 4 bases, 9 bases remained unmatched. CDR3 nucleotides: TGTGCCAGCAGCACATGGGACAGAAGATACGAGCAGTACTTC. Amino acid sequence: CASSTWDRRYEQYF.

V is TRBV4-3 and J is TRBJ2-2, with 9 bases aligning to TRBD1. The trim removed 4 bases at V and 4 bases at J, leaving 4 bases unmatched. The CDR3 runs to 15 residues. Germline assignment: CDR1 LGHNA and CDR2 YSLEER. CDR3 region: CASSPPGQGTGELFF. As DNA, the CDR3 is TGCGCCAGCAGCCCCCCGGGACAGGGCACCGGGGAGCTGTTTTTT.

The chain is built from TRBV11-2 and TRBJ1-5; D is ambiguous. Germline V gene lookup returns CDR1 SGHAT and CDR2 FQNNGV. The CDR3 loop spans 16 amino acids. The germline V and J ends were trimmed by 1 base and 0 bases, with 10 bases remaining between them. The chain's CDR3 is CASSLGASNSNQPQHF. CDR3 in DNA: TGTGCCAGCAGCTTAGGGGCGTCCAATAGCAATCAGCCCCAGCATTTT.

This sequence joins TRBV29-1 and TRBJ2-1; D is possibly TRBD1 (6 bases). Trimming took off 7 bases at V and 4 bases at J, with 17 bases between the two ends. The CDR3 length is 14 residues. In germline, CDR1 is SQVTM, CDR2 ANQGSEA. DNA for the CDR3: TGCAGCGGCAACAGGGTCGTTTCATACAATGAGCAGTTCTTC. This gives the protein CSGNRVVSYNEQFF.

The gene calls are TRBV4-3 and TRBJ1-5, with D maybe TRBD1 (6 bases). This CDR3 is 12 amino acids long. Germline V lookup: CDR1 LGHNA, CDR2 YSLEER. Trimming shortened V by 3 bases and J by 13 bases, and 13 bases separated the two germline ends. The CDR3 nucleotides read TGCGCCAGCAGCCAGCTAGGGGGTTCGCAGCATTTT. This sequence encodes CASSQLGGSQHF.

The chain is built from TRBV28 and TRBJ2-3; 10 bases are a match to TRBD1. V lost 5 bases, J lost 5 bases, and 19 bases stayed unmatched. Germline loops: CDR1 MDHEN, CDR2 SYDVKM. The CDR3 runs 19 residues. CDR3 DNA sequence: TGTGCCAGCAGTCCCGTCCCCCTCCGGACAGGGGGTTTCAGAGATACGCAGTATTTT. This encodes CASSPVPLRTGGFRDTQYF.

The V and J genes are TRBV30 and TRBJ2-7, with a weak D call TRBD1 (6 bases). CDR3 length: 14 residues. The V end lost 1 base, the J end lost 3 bases, and 13 bases lay between the germline ends. Germline CDR1 reads GTSNPN; CDR2 reads SVGIG (reference sequence). This chain's CDR3 is CAWSGVQGLYEQYF. The CDR3 DNA follows: TGTGCCTGGAGTGGGGTGCAGGGGCTCTACGAGCAGTACTTC.

This clone occurred a few times. V is TRBV7-9 and J is TRBJ1-4, with 8 bases aligning to TRBD1. Trimming took 5 bases from V and 7 from J; bases not matched to a gene: 9. Germline V CDR1 and CDR2: SEHNR, FQNEAQ (reference sequence). The CDR3 length is 15 residues. The CDR3 loop is CASSPPGTGREKLFF. The CDR3 DNA reads TGTGCCAGCAGCCCCCCGGGGACAGGTCGTGAAAAACTGTTTTTT.

CDR3 loop: CASSESHRVNYGYTF. The CDR3 nucleotides read TGTGCCAGCAGTGAATCCCACAGGGTTAACTATGGCTACACCTTC. The chain is built from TRBV25-1 and TRBJ1-2, with TRBD1 as a possible D gene (6 bases). Germline CDR1 and CDR2: MGHDK and SYGVNS. This CDR3 is built from 15 residues. V was shortened by 1 base and J by 1 base, with 10 bases between the two germline ends.

This clone occurred once. CDR3 sequence: CASSLDGTSEEAQYF. As DNA, the CDR3 is TGCGCCAGCAGCTTGGATGGGACTAGCGAGGAGGCCCAGTACTTC. V and J are TRBV5-1 and TRBJ2-5; 10 bases line up with TRBD2. Germline-derived CDR1 and CDR2 are SGHRS and YFSETQ. This CDR3 has 15 residues. Trimming at V came to 0 bases and at J to 9 bases, leaving 8 bases not matched to a gene.

This clone was counted once. This is likely a read error, given that the CDR3 carries no conserved phenylalanine or tryptophan at its end. The chain links TRBV25-1 to TRBJ2-7; the match to TRBD1 covers 7 bases. Germline V lookup: CDR1 MGHDK, CDR2 SYGVNS. After removal of 6 bases from V and 3 bases from J, the junction contained 14 bases not matched to a gene. The CDR3 totals 16 residues. DNA of the CDR3: TGTGCCAGCAGCCCTTCACGACAGGGAGATGGCTACGAGCAGTACCTC. This codes for CASSPSRQGDGYEQYL.